This T cell receptor (beta chain) was obtained from a study of blood T cell repertoires in COVID-19. Sample share makes this clone medium-sized (0.01 to 0.1%). The CDR3 loop spans 14 amino acids. The germline V and J ends were trimmed by 3 bases and 3 bases, with 11 bases remaining between them. Germline CDR1 SEHNR, CDR2 FQNEAQ (reference sequence). In the authors' workflow: By means of reference gene primer amplification, nucleated cell counts were estimated. Some clones are missing from TCRdb's copy, which holds only in-frame ones; the method was immunoSEQ multiplex PCR. V, J and clone size are taken as reported in that table, and D and trimming were inferred from the DNA itself. The table shows about 14,000 clones, with 73% occurring only once.

This chain uses TRBV7-9 with TRBJ2-5; D possibly corresponds to TRBD2 (6 bases). This clonotype was sampled from a man aged 65-85 years with acute or convalescent COVID-19. Sequencing was performed on peripheral blood. DNA for the CDR3: TGTGCCAGCAGCTTTGGGACTGCTAAAGAGACCCAGTACTTC. Its protein is CASSFGTAKETQYF. The complete variable domain, with remaining parts taken from reference TRBV7-9 and TRBJ2-5, reads DTGVSQNPRHKITKRGQNVTFRCDPISEHNRLYWYRQTLGQGPEFLTYFQNEAQLEKSRLLSDRFSAERPKGSFSTLEIQRTEQGDSAMYLCASSFGTAKETQYFGPGTRLLVL.